These 23 T cell receptor beta chains were all obtained from the same sample, sequenced in a study of blood T cell repertoires in COVID-19. The protocol was immunoSEQ multiplex PCR, while the TCRdb copy is restricted to in-frame clones and leaves out a portion. The profile shows fewer than 250,000 clones, 65% to 90% of them singletons. Sequencing was done on a sample of PBMCs or T cells enriched from blood (not recorded which). These receptors all stem from a woman aged 45-59 years with acute COVID-19.

This clone showed up just once. The chain uses TRBV29-1 and TRBJ2-3; possibly TRBD1 for D (6 bases). The CDR3 runs 14 residues. Trimming stripped 5 bases from V and 4 bases from J, with 16 bases between. The germline CDR1 and CDR2 sequences are SQVTM and ANQGSEA. The CDR3 here is CSVNVRGSSDTQYF. The CDR3 region has the DNA TGCAGCGTTAACGTCAGGGGCAGCTCAGATACGCAGTATTTT.

The chain joins TRBV3-1 (or the pseudogene TRBV3-2) to TRBJ2-7; 7 bases agree with TRBD1. Per the germline V gene, CDR1 is LGHDT and CDR2 is YNNKEL (reference sequence). With V trimmed by 4 bases and J by 2 bases, 8 bases remained unmatched. This CDR3 region has 15 residues. The CDR3 protein is CASSLQTGLPYEQYF. The CDR3, as DNA: TGTGCCAGCAGCCTTCAGACAGGGCTCCCCTACGAGCAGTACTTC.

The rearrangement joins TRBV7-3 to TRBJ2-1; 8 bases are shared with TRBD2. Per germline, CDR1 SGHTA and CDR2 FQGTGA. The CDR3 length is 16 residues. J lost 0 bases, V lost 3 bases, and 4 bases had no gene match. The CDR3 region is CASSLLAGSSYNEQFF. The CDR3, as DNA: TGTGCCAGCAGCTTGTTAGCGGGAAGCTCCTACAATGAGCAGTTCTTC. Drawing the rest from reference TRBV7-3 and TRBJ2-1, the complete variable domain is GAGVSQTPSNKVTEKGKYVELRCDPISGHTALYWYRQSLGQGPEFLIYFQGTGAADDSGLPNDRFFAVRPEGSVSTLKIQRTERGDSAVYLCASSLLAGSSYNEQFFGPGTRLTVL.

The chain has TRBV7-2 and TRBJ1-1; a weak D match, TRBD1 (6 bases). This CDR3 has 17 amino acids. Germline V gives CDR1 SGHTA, CDR2 FQGNSA. Trimming removed 1 base from V and 3 bases from J, with 18 bases in between. CDR3 DNA sequence: TGTGCCAGCAGCTTAGTGGGCGGGGGGGCGCAGGACACTGAAGCTTTCTTT. Its translation: CASSLVGGGAQDTEAFF. The full variable domain, in which reference TRBV7-2 and TRBJ1-1 provide the parts outside the CDR3, is GAGVSQSPSNKVTEKGKDVELRCDPISGHTALYWYRQSLGQGLEFLIYFQGNSAPDKSGLPSDRFSAERTGGSVSTLTIQRTQQEDSAVYLCASSLVGGGAQDTEAFFGQGTRLTVV.

The rearrangement uses TRBV30 and TRBJ1-4, with D possibly being TRBD1 (5 bases). Trimming cost V 5 bases and J 5 bases, with 12 bases left between them. Looked up from germline, CDR1 is GTSNPN and CDR2 is SVGIG (reference sequence). This CDR3 has 13 residues. CDR3 amino acids: CAWALPGNEKLFF. The CDR3, as DNA: TGTGCCTGGGCTCTACCAGGGAATGAAAAACTGTTTTTT.

The rearrangement uses TRBV6-2 or TRBV6-3 and TRBJ2-1, with 14 positions matching TRBD2. This CDR3 is 20 amino acids long. Trimming cost V 3 bases and J 8 bases; bases outside gene matches: 18. Germline assignment: CDR1 MNHEY and CDR2 SVGEGT. The CDR3 loop is CASSYHTGTSGGALSDEQFF. The CDR3 nucleotides are TGTGCCAGCAGTTATCATACCGGGACTAGCGGGGGAGCCCTCTCCGATGAGCAGTTCTTC.

The chain uses TRBV19 and TRBJ1-5; D remains ambiguous. The CDR3 sequence is 13 residues long. Germline lookup yields CDR1 LNHDA and CDR2 SQIVND (reference sequence). Trimming left V 5 bases short and J 2 bases short, with 7 bases between. CDR3 in amino acids: CASSGSGNQPQHF. Written as DNA, the CDR3 is TGTGCCAGTAGTGGCAGTGGCAATCAGCCCCAGCATTTT.

This chain joins TRBV27 and TRBJ1-5; D is perhaps TRBD1 (5 bases). The V and J ends lost 5 bases and 11 bases respectively, with 16 bases between them. Per germline, CDR1 MNHEY and CDR2 SMNVEV (reference sequence). This CDR3 is built from 13 residues. The CDR3 loop is CASSPQGNTAQHF. The DNA for the CDR3 is TGTGCCAGCAGTCCGCAGGGCAATACGGCCCAGCATTTT.

This chain links TRBV29-1 with TRBJ1-1, with 8 bases lining up with TRBD1. The CDR3 has 13 residues. After removal of 7 bases from V and 5 bases from J, the junction contained 9 bases not matched to a gene. The germline V gene has CDR1 SQVTM and CDR2 ANQGSEA. For the CDR3, the DNA is TGCAGCGCAATCAGGGGGCACGGAACTGAAGCTTTCTTT. Its translation: CSAIRGHGTEAFF.

The genes are TRBV12-3 or TRBV12-4 and TRBJ1-5; no clear D. The CDR3 length is 12 residues. Trimming removed 6 bases from V and 3 bases from J, with 6 bases in between. The CDR3 protein is CASRTVNQPQHF. The CDR3 DNA is TGTGCCAGCAGAACAGTCAATCAGCCCCAGCATTTT.

The chain recombines TRBV11-2 with TRBJ2-1, with 7 bases matching TRBD2. The CDR3 length is 16 residues. The V gene end was trimmed by 5 bases and the J gene end by 6 bases; junction bases not matched to a gene: 13. From germline, CDR1 is SGHAT and CDR2 FQNNGV. CDR3 loop: CASSPPGFRGVNEQFF. CDR3 DNA: TGTGCCAGCAGCCCTCCAGGGTTTCGGGGGGTCAATGAGCAGTTCTTC.

The chain is built from TRBV7-9 and TRBJ1-5, with D unclear. The germline gives CDR1 SEHNR, CDR2 FQNEAQ (reference sequence). This CDR3 has 14 amino acids. V gave up 4 bases and J gave up 6 bases, with 13 bases separating them. The CDR3 reads CASSSEIGGQPQHF. CDR3 coding DNA: TGTGCCAGCAGCTCCGAAATTGGAGGTCAGCCCCAGCATTTT.

The chain has TRBV30 and TRBJ2-5; D may correspond to TRBD1 or TRBD2 (5 bases each). V dropped 8 bases and J dropped 3 bases, with 19 bases sitting between them. The length of the CDR3 is 14 residues. Germline V lookup: CDR1 GTSNPN, CDR2 SVGIG (reference sequence). CDR3 loop: CAGAKGGGEETQYF. CDR3 sequence (DNA): TGTGCCGGGGCTAAGGGCGGAGGCGAAGAGACCCAGTACTTC.

CDR3 in DNA: TGCGCCAGCAGCCAAGAATTGAACAGGGTATTCTTT. Translating gives CASSQELNRVFF. This rearrangement joins TRBV4-1 to TRBJ1-1; D might be TRBD1 (6 bases). Trimming cost V 0 bases and J 14 bases, with 13 bases left between them. The CDR3 extends over 12 amino acids. The germline gives CDR1 MGHRA, CDR2 YSYEKL.

The chain is built from TRBV18 and TRBJ1-5; a possible D gene is TRBD1 (6 bases). Germline CDR1 reads KGHSH; CDR2 reads LQKENI. The CDR3 has 17 amino acids. V lost 4 bases, J lost 4 bases, and 20 bases lay in between. CDR3 amino acids: CASSREQGLFRNQPQHF. The CDR3 DNA reads TGTGCCAGCTCACGAGAGCAGGGGCTTTTTCGGAATCAGCCCCAGCATTTT.

The chain combines TRBV4-3 with TRBJ1-2; no firm D call. Germline V gene data show CDR1 as LGHNA and CDR2 as YSLEER. V gave up 4 bases and J gave up 4 bases, with 13 bases separating them. This CDR3 comprises 14 residues. For the CDR3, the DNA is TGCGCCAGCAGCCCCAGCGGGATCGGCTATGGCTACACCTTC. This codes for CASSPSGIGYGYTF.

This chain connects TRBV19 to TRBJ1-1; tentative D call: TRBD1 (6 bases). V dropped 1 base and J dropped 4 bases, with 10 bases sitting between them. The CDR3 totals 14 residues. Germline assignment: CDR1 LNHDA and CDR2 SQIVND (reference sequence). In DNA, the CDR3 is TGTGCCAGTAGTATAGGACAGGTACCCACTGAAGCTTTCTTT. Protein: CASSIGQVPTEAFF.

This clone was seen a few times. The chain employs TRBV15 and TRBJ1-3; D gene unclear. Germline V gives CDR1 LNHNV, CDR2 YYDKDF (reference sequence). V lost 3 bases and J 0 bases, leaving 9 bases between the germline ends. This CDR3 has 15 residues. The CDR3 bases are TGTGCCACCAGCAGTGAGCAATACTCTGGAAACACCATATATTTT. It encodes CATSSEQYSGNTIYF.

The chain carries TRBV5-1 and TRBJ1-1, with D maybe TRBD1 (6 bases). Trimming pared 5 bases from V and 3 bases from J, leaving 14 bases between. CDR1 SGHRS and CDR2 YFSETQ come from the germline V gene. The CDR3 extends over 14 amino acids. The CDR3 DNA sequence: TGCGCCAGCAGAGACGGACAGAGTGACACTGAAGCTTTCTTT. It codes for CASRDGQSDTEAFF. Filled out from reference TRBV5-1 and TRBJ1-1, the complete variable domain reads KAGVTQTPRYLIKTRGQQVTLSCSPISGHRSVSWYQQTPGQGLQFLFEYFSETQRNKGNFPGRFSGRQFSNSRSEMNVSTLELGDSALYLCASRDGQSDTEAFFGQGTRLTVV.

The chain recombines TRBV6-1 with TRBJ2-1; 9 nucleotides line up with TRBD2. Germline lookup yields CDR1 MNHNS and CDR2 SASEGT. J gave up 4 bases and V 1 base, and 2 bases lay outside the gene matches. The CDR3 loop spans 15 amino acids. CDR3 protein: CASSEGSGGYNEQFF. The CDR3, as DNA: TGTGCCAGCAGTGAAGGGAGCGGGGGGTACAATGAGCAGTTCTTC.

CDR3: CASSQELEISTEAFF. CDR3 nucleotides: TGCGCCAGCAGCCAAGAACTGGAGATAAGCACTGAAGCTTTCTTT. The V call is TRBV4-3, the J call TRBJ1-1; D is unresolved. The CDR3 totals 15 residues. Germline V lookup: CDR1 LGHNA, CDR2 YSLEER. V lost 0 bases and J 4 bases, leaving 12 bases between the germline ends.

The CDR3 is CASSPLTYGGGYTF. The CDR3 DNA follows: TGTGCCAGCAGCCCCCTCACATACGGGGGTGGCTACACCTTC. The gene calls are TRBV14 and TRBJ1-2; D is perhaps TRBD1 (5 bases). Trimming removed 4 bases at V and 7 bases at J, with 16 bases between. The CDR3 has 14 residues. Germline V gene sequence: CDR1 SGHDN, CDR2 FVKESK.

This rearrangement joins TRBV15 to TRBJ1-2, with D unresolved. V lost 0 bases and J lost 7, with 12 bases in between. Germline CDR1 LNHNV, CDR2 YYDKDF (reference sequence). This CDR3 has 14 residues. In DNA form, the CDR3 reads TGTGCCACCAGCAGAGATCGCCTCTTAGCTGGCTACACCTTC. Protein sequence: CATSRDRLLAGYTF.